These 10 T cell receptor beta chains were all obtained from the same sample, sequenced in a study of T cell clonotyping in hematopoietic cell transplantation. TCRdb's copy holds only in-frame clones and misses some; the assay was immunoSEQ multiplex PCR. In the table there are more than 850 clones, roughly 96% of which are singletons. The starting material was PBMCs, obtained 30 days after allogeneic stem cell transplant. All receptors derive from a male patient younger than 35 who had an allogeneic stem cell transplant from a related donor, so the T cells may come from the graft donor. Some clones in this sample may be carry-over from other donors' samples.

The genes are TRBV6-5 and TRBJ1-2; unclear D gene. The germline V and J ends were trimmed by 6 bases and 4 bases, with 15 bases remaining between them. This CDR3 is 14 amino acids long. Germline loops: CDR1 MNHEY, CDR2 SVGAGI. CDR3 residues: CASSPHTDGYGYTF. In DNA form, the CDR3 reads TGTGCCAGCAGCCCCCATACAGACGGCTATGGCTACACCTTC.

V is TRBV6-5 and J is TRBJ1-5; tentatively, D is TRBD1 (5 bases). V lost 7 bases to trimming and J lost 1 base, with 8 bases between them. Germline CDR1 MNHEY, CDR2 SVGAGI. This CDR3 has 13 amino acids. The CDR3 region is CASTSGSNQPQHF. DNA for the CDR3: TGTGCCAGCACCTCAGGGAGCAATCAGCCCCAGCATTTT.

The chain carries TRBV18 and TRBJ2-2, with a possible D match to TRBD1 (5 bases). Looked up from germline, CDR1 is KGHSH and CDR2 is LQKENI. Trimming shortened V by 3 bases and J by 7 bases, and 15 bases separated the two germline ends. This CDR3 region has 15 residues. The CDR3 loop is CASSPYAGSGGELFF. As DNA, the CDR3 is TGTGCCAGCTCACCGTACGCAGGGTCAGGCGGGGAGCTGTTTTTT.

The chain has TRBV30 and TRBJ1-1, with D hard to call. This CDR3 has 15 amino acids. The ends were cut back, 4 bases at V and 5 bases at J, with 20 bases in the middle. Germline-derived CDR1 and CDR2 are GTSNPN and SVGIG (reference sequence). CDR3: CAWTEGWAGGTEAFF. In DNA, the CDR3 is TGTGCCTGGACCGAGGGATGGGCCGGCGGGACTGAAGCTTTCTTT.

This sequence joins TRBV4-3 and TRBJ1-1; TRBD1 might be the D (5 bases). Germline V gene data show CDR1 as LGHNA and CDR2 as YSLEER. CDR3 size: 13 residues. Deletions cut 4 bases from V and 5 bases from J, with 11 bases between. The CDR3 is CASSPGTGTEAFF. The CDR3 nucleotides read TGCGCCAGCAGCCCCGGGACGGGTACTGAAGCTTTCTTT.

V gene TRBV7-8 combines with J gene TRBJ2-1; 10 positions agree with TRBD2. Per germline, CDR1 SGHVS and CDR2 FQNEAQ. The CDR3 runs to 17 residues. The V segment lost 5 bases and the J segment 4 bases; nucleotides outside the gene matches: 11. CDR3 bases: TGTGCCAGCAGCCAAGGACTAGCGGCCGACCGGTACAATGAGCAGTTCTTC. Amino acid sequence: CASSQGLAADRYNEQFF.

The rearrangement links TRBV5-6 to TRBJ1-1, with D hard to call. V dropped 0 bases and J dropped 7 bases, with 4 bases sitting between them. The germline gives CDR1 SGHDT, CDR2 YYEEEE. The CDR3 extends over 11 amino acids. CDR3 sequence reads: CASSLDGEAFF. The CDR3, as DNA: TGTGCCAGCAGCTTGGATGGTGAAGCTTTCTTT. Supplemented by reference TRBV5-6 and TRBJ1-1, the full variable domain reads DAGVTQSPTHLIKTRGQQVTLRCSPKSGHDTVSWYQQALGQGPQFIFQYYEEEERQRGNFPDRFSGHQFPNYSSELNVNALLLGDSALYLCASSLDGEAFFGQGTRLTVV.

The chain's CDR3 is CASSQGVSSGRPYF. The DNA of the CDR3 is TGCGCCAGCAGCCAAGGGGTTTCTAGCGGGAGGCCGTACTTC. The chain couples TRBV4-3 to TRBJ2-7; 11 nucleotides line up with TRBD2. J was trimmed by 12 bases and V by 1 base; bases with no gene match: 8. The germline V gene encodes CDR1 LGHNA and CDR2 YSLEER. The CDR3 extends over 14 amino acids.

The chain links TRBV30 to TRBJ1-2, with 10 positions matching TRBD1. From germline, CDR1 is GTSNPN and CDR2 SVGIG (reference sequence). V dropped 5 bases and J dropped 7; count of bases not matched to a gene: 7. The CDR3 runs 13 residues. The CDR3 loop is CAWVAGTGVGYTF. The CDR3 nucleotides are TGTGCCTGGGTTGCCGGGACAGGGGTTGGCTACACCTTC.

The chain joins TRBV28 to TRBJ2-7; 8 bases align to TRBD1. CDR3 length equals 17 residues. Looked up from germline, CDR1 is MDHEN and CDR2 is SYDVKM. V lost 2 bases, J lost 4 bases, and 13 bases stayed unmatched. CDR3 nucleotides: TGTGCCAGCAGTTTAGGACAGGGCGTCCTAAAATTATACGAGCAGTACTTC. It is translated as CASSLGQGVLKLYEQYF.